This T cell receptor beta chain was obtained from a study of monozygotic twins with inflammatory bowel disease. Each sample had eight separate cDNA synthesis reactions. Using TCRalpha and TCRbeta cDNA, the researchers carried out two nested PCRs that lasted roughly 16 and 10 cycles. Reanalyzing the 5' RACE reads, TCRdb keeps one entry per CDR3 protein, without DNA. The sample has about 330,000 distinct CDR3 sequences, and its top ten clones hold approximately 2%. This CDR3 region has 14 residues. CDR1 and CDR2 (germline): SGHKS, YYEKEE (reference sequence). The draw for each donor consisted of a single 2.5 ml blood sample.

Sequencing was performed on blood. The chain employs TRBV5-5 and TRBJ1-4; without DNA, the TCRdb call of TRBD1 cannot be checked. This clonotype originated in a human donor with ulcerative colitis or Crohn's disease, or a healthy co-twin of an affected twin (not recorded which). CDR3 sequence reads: CASSLIGGAEKLFF.